The next 26 T cell receptor beta chains were all read from a single sample in a study of human CD4 T cells and Enterobacteriaceae. Memory CD4+ T cells were sorted as all CD4+ cells except CD45RA+CCR7+CD95- naive cells, over 95% pure. Sequenced by immunoSEQ multiplex PCR; TCRdb stores in-frame clones only, minus some. The sample consists of tens of thousands of clones, roughly four fifths of them appearing once. Sequencing was carried out using memory CD4+ T cells from blood. These receptors originate from a human donor in good health.

Here the CDR3 reads CASSSLFNEQFF. As DNA, the CDR3 is TGCGCCAGCAGCTCCCTCTTCAATGAGCAGTTCTTC. This chain uses TRBV5-1 with TRBJ2-1; no clear D. Trimming removed 3 bases at V and 6 bases at J, with 7 bases between. From germline, CDR1 is SGHRS and CDR2 YFSETQ. The CDR3 is 12 residues long.

This chain links TRBV25-1 with TRBJ2-5; 11 bases match TRBD2. V was clipped by 2 bases and J by 4 bases; unmatched bases: 0. CDR1 is MGHDK, CDR2 SYGVNS, per germline. CDR3 length: 14 amino acids. In nucleotides, the CDR3 is TGTGCCAGCAGTGAAACTAGCGGGAGAGAGACCCAGTACTTC. Translating it yields CASSETSGRETQYF.

The genes are TRBV19 and TRBJ2-1; 7 positions match TRBD2. Germline CDR1 and CDR2: LNHDA and SQIVND (reference sequence). CDR3 length equals 13 residues. Trimming took 1 base from V and 9 from J; bases not matched to a gene: 3. In DNA, the CDR3 is TGTGCCAGTAGTATAGGCGGGAGTAGTGAGCAGTTCTTC. Translation gives CASSIGGSSEQFF.

The gene calls are TRBV27 and TRBJ2-3; 7 positions match TRBD2. V lost 6 bases and J lost 3; bases outside the gene matches: 6. This CDR3 is built from 14 residues. Germline CDR1 is MNHEY and CDR2 is SMNVEV (reference sequence). CDR3 coding DNA: TGTGCCAGCAGCAACCAGGGAGGGACAGATACGCAGTATTTT. It specifies CASSNQGGTDTQYF.

The chain has TRBV10-3 and TRBJ1-3; D is undetermined. Germline V CDR1 and CDR2: ENHRY, SYGVKD. The CDR3 consists of 16 residues. The V end was cut by 0 bases, the J end by 0 bases, with 9 bases between. The CDR3 loop reads CAISESRKSSGNTIYF. CDR3 sequence (DNA): TGTGCCATCAGTGAGTCGAGGAAGAGCTCTGGAAACACCATATATTTT.

The chain joins TRBV5-1 to TRBJ2-5; a possible D gene is TRBD2 (6 bases). CDR3 length: 15 amino acids. Deletions cut 4 bases from V and 1 base from J, with 14 bases between. Germline loops: CDR1 SGHRS, CDR2 YFSETQ. Written as DNA, the CDR3 is TGCGCCAGCAGCCTAACGGGAGCGTTCCAAGAGACCCAGTACTTC. It is translated as CASSLTGAFQETQYF.

The J gene is TRBJ2-1, the V gene TRBV10-3, with TRBD2 matching 8 bases. Per the germline V gene, CDR1 is ENHRY and CDR2 is SYGVKD. The CDR3 is made up of 16 amino acids. The V segment lost 7 bases and the J segment 6 bases; nucleotides outside the gene matches: 14. CDR3 sequence reads: CAITVKTSGSSNEQFF. DNA of the CDR3: TGTGCCATCACGGTGAAGACGAGCGGGAGTTCCAATGAGCAGTTCTTC.

This clone has a handful of counts. The chain combines TRBV9 with TRBJ2-3; 11 nucleotides align to TRBD2. The CDR3 loop spans 16 amino acids. From germline, CDR1 is SGDLS and CDR2 YYNGEE. V lost 0 bases, J lost 8 bases, and 8 bases stayed unmatched. CDR3 amino acids: CASSVAGLAGGGTQYF. The CDR3 region has the DNA TGTGCCAGCAGCGTAGCAGGACTAGCGGGTGGGGGTACGCAGTATTTT.

The chain recombines TRBV11-3 with TRBJ2-3, with 11 bases aligning to TRBD1. The V gene end was trimmed by 5 bases and the J gene end by 3 bases; junction bases not matched to a gene: 10. Germline-derived CDR1 and CDR2 are SGHNT and YENEEA. This CDR3 has 17 amino acids. DNA of the CDR3: TGTGCCAGCAGCCCGGGGACAGGGGGAGGGGAAACAGATACGCAGTATTTT. This codes for CASSPGTGGGETDTQYF.

CDR3 DNA sequence: TGTGCCAGCAGCTTAGCCGGCTCGGGGAACTACAATGAGCAGTTCTTC. Translation: CASSLAGSGNYNEQFF. The genes are TRBV11-3 and TRBJ2-1, with D maybe TRBD2 (5 bases). This CDR3 has 16 residues. The germline V gene encodes CDR1 SGHNT and CDR2 YENEEA. V dropped 1 base and J dropped 3 bases, with 13 bases sitting between them.

Only a few counts were recorded for this clone. This chain joins TRBV7-6 and TRBJ2-7, with 9 bases that match TRBD2. CDR1 is SGHVS and CDR2 is FNYEAQ in the germline V gene. J gave up 3 bases and V 0 bases, and 9 bases lay outside the gene matches. There are 17 residues in the CDR3. CDR3 residues: CASSLAAVAGDGYEQYF. The DNA for the CDR3 is TGTGCCAGCAGCTTAGCGGCTGTAGCGGGAGATGGCTACGAGCAGTACTTC. Supplemented by reference TRBV7-6 and TRBJ2-7, the full variable domain reads GAGVSQSPRYKVTKRGQDVALRCDPISGHVSLYWYRQALGQGPEFLTYFNYEAQQDKSGLPNDRFSAERPEGSISTLTIQRTEQRDSAMYRCASSLAAVAGDGYEQYFGPGTRLTVT.

V usage is TRBV11-2 and J usage is TRBJ1-1; the match to TRBD1 covers 7 bases. CDR1 is SGHAT, CDR2 FQNNGV, per germline. With V trimmed by 5 bases and J by 3 bases, 3 bases remained unmatched. There are 13 residues in the CDR3. The DNA for the CDR3 is TGTGCCAGCAGCCGGACAGGTGACACTGAAGCTTTCTTT. It codes for CASSRTGDTEAFF.

On this clone itself: The junction departs from germline at one end; a sequencing error may be responsible. The rearrangement joins TRBV5-5 to TRBJ1-2; 7 bases align to TRBD1. The CDR3 length is 11 residues. Germline V lookup: CDR1 SGHKS, CDR2 YYEKEE (reference sequence). As DNA, the CDR3 is TGTGCCAGCAGCTTGGGGGGGACAGCCTTCTTC. As protein: CASSLGGTAFF.

The chain employs TRBV6-4 and TRBJ2-1; 7 nucleotides line up with TRBD2. Trimming took 3 bases from V and 7 from J; bases not matched to a gene: 9. The germline V gene encodes CDR1 MRHNA and CDR2 SNTAGT. This CDR3 spans 15 amino acids. CDR3 nucleotides: TGTGCCAGCAGTGAAGACGGGAGGACCACAAATGAGCAGTTCTTC. It encodes CASSEDGRTTNEQFF.

This chain uses TRBV2 with TRBJ1-1; TRBD1 aligns across 7 bases. The ends lost 6 bases at V and 0 bases at J; junction bases unmatched: 13. Per the germline V gene, CDR1 is SNHLY and CDR2 is FYNNEI. This CDR3 has 17 residues. As DNA, the CDR3 is TGTGCCAGCAGGAACACCAGGGGGAGAGAGATGAACACTGAAGCTTTCTTT. Translation gives CASRNTRGREMNTEAFF. The whole variable domain, remainder taken from reference TRBV2 and TRBJ1-1, is EPEVTQTPSHQVTQMGQEVILRCVPISNHLYFYWYRQILGQKVEFLVSFYNNEISEKSEIFDDQFSVERPDGSNFTLKIRSTKLEDSAMYFCASRNTRGREMNTEAFFGQGTRLTVV.

V gene TRBV2 combines with J gene TRBJ2-1; D gene ambiguous. V shed 5 bases and J shed 11 bases, with 10 bases lying between them. Per germline, CDR1 SNHLY and CDR2 FYNNEI. The CDR3 is 11 amino acids. The DNA of the CDR3 is TGTGCCAGCAGTTTTACGGTCCAGCAGTTCTTC. Translating gives CASSFTVQQFF.

This clone was recorded only once. The rearrangement joins TRBV7-2 to TRBJ2-3; 8 bases are shared with TRBD2. The V segment lost 3 bases and the J segment 4 bases; nucleotides outside the gene matches: 6. CDR3 length: 15 amino acids. Germline V gene lookup returns CDR1 SGHTA and CDR2 FQGNSA. The CDR3 DNA follows: TGTGCCAGCAGCTTGAACGGGAGGGCCTCAGATACGCAGTATTTT. Translating it yields CASSLNGRASDTQYF.

This rearrangement joins TRBV7-3 to TRBJ2-3; D is unresolved. V shed 2 bases and J shed 3 bases, with 9 bases lying between them. Germline V CDR1 and CDR2: SGHTA, FQGTGA. The length of the CDR3 is 14 residues. The CDR3 is CASSLLTRTDTQYF. DNA of the CDR3: TGTGCCAGCAGCTTATTAACCAGAACAGATACGCAGTATTTT.

The genes are TRBV7-8 and TRBJ2-6, with TRBD1 matching over 11 bases. J lost 4 bases, V lost 2 bases, and 13 bases had no gene match. CDR3 length: 20 amino acids. The V gene's germline CDR1 is SGHVS and CDR2 FQNEAQ. The CDR3 region has the DNA TGTGCCAGCAGCTTATTAACGTGGACAGGGGGCGCATACGGGGCCAACGTCCTGACTTTC. It translates to CASSLLTWTGGAYGANVLTF.

This clone occurred a few times. V and J are TRBV6-1 and TRBJ1-2; 7 bases fit TRBD1. The germline CDR1 and CDR2 sequences are MNHNS and SASEGT. The CDR3 is 14 amino acids. V was clipped by 4 bases and J by 7 bases; unmatched bases: 9. CDR3 protein: CASSAPGQIFGYTF. The DNA for the CDR3 is TGTGCCAGCAGTGCCCCGGGACAGATTTTTGGCTACACCTTC.

The chain is built from TRBV5-1 and TRBJ2-3, with 10 bases matching TRBD1. The V gene end was trimmed by 0 bases and the J gene end by 5 bases; junction bases not matched to a gene: 0. The germline gives CDR1 SGHRS, CDR2 YFSETQ. This CDR3 has 14 residues. DNA for the CDR3: TGCGCCAGCAGCTTGGGGACAGGGGGAGATACGCAGTATTTT. This encodes CASSLGTGGDTQYF.

This sequence joins TRBV6-1 and TRBJ2-2; 8 bases are a match to TRBD1. The V segment lost 9 bases and the J segment 2 bases; nucleotides outside the gene matches: 2. Germline CDR1 and CDR2: MNHNS and SASEGT. The CDR3 loop spans 13 amino acids. CDR3 sequence: CASDRGNTGELFF. The CDR3 DNA is TGTGCCAGTGACAGGGGCAACACCGGGGAGCTGTTTTTT.

The J gene is TRBJ2-1, the V gene TRBV7-6, with 8 bases aligning to TRBD2. The CDR3 loop spans 16 amino acids. CDR1 is SGHVS, CDR2 FNYEAQ, per germline. After removal of 5 bases from V and 5 bases from J, the junction contained 11 bases not matched to a gene. DNA for the CDR3: TGTGCCAGCAGCCCACCGGGGACTAGGAAGAACAATGAGCAGTTCTTC. Protein product: CASSPPGTRKNNEQFF.

This sequence joins TRBV7-9 and TRBJ2-7; 8 nucleotides match TRBD1. V was clipped by 1 base and J by 1 base; unmatched bases: 3. Germline V gene sequence: CDR1 SEHNR, CDR2 FQNEAQ (reference sequence). The CDR3 covers 15 residues. The CDR3 spells CASSLGTGGSYEQYF. The DNA for the CDR3 is TGTGCCAGCAGCTTAGGTACAGGGGGGTCCTACGAGCAGTACTTC.

The chain has TRBV4-1 and TRBJ2-5; 10 nucleotides match TRBD2. The tail of the sequence fits TRBJ2-7 better, so the J call may be wrong. CDR1 and CDR2 (germline): MGHRA, YSYEKL. This CDR3 has 16 amino acids. Here the CDR3 reads CASSRDVGLADYEQYF. The CDR3 DNA reads as TGCGCCAGCAGCCGGGACGTCGGACTAGCGGACTACGAGCAGTACTTC.

CDR3 DNA sequence: TGTGCCTGGAGTGTACTCGGTCGGGGGAATGGCTACACCTTC. It codes for CAWSVLGRGNGYTF. This chain connects TRBV30 to TRBJ1-2; perhaps TRBD1 as D (5 bases). This CDR3 comprises 14 residues. V lost 0 bases to trimming and J lost 6 bases, with 14 bases between them. CDR1 is GTSNPN and CDR2 is SVGIG in the germline V gene (reference sequence).